The following is a TCR beta chain sequence with its context. Data came from immunoSEQ multiplex PCR; TCRdb stores just in-frame clones and leaves some out. The sample includes 200,000 or so clones, roughly 87% of them seen just once. Germline V gene data show CDR1 as SGHTA and CDR2 as FQGNSA. The CDR3 has 13 residues. Trimming cost V 2 bases and J 3 bases, with 7 bases left between them. This entry belongs to a study of blood T cell repertoires in COVID-19. This rearrangement joins TRBV7-2 to TRBJ1-1; no firm D call. The sample consisted of PBMCs or T cells enriched from blood (not recorded which). The clonotype comes from a man aged 30 to 39 in a cohort exposed to, infected with or recovered from COVID-19 (not recorded which). CDR3 amino acids: CASSLNFDTEAFF. For the CDR3, the DNA is TGTGCCAGCAGCTTAAATTTCGACACTGAAGCTTTCTTT. Supplemented by reference TRBV7-2 and TRBJ1-1, the full variable domain reads GAGVSQSPSNKVTEKGKDVELRCDPISGHTALYWYRQSLGQGLEFLIYFQGNSAPDKSGLPSDRFSAERTGGSVSTLTIQRTQQEDSAVYLCASSLNFDTEAFFGQGTRLTVV.